Each of the 29 T cell receptor beta chains below was sequenced from the same sample in a study of patients and donors after allogeneic stem cell transplantation. TCRdb recomputed calls from the RT-PCR reads with MiXCR, one row per CDR3 protein. The data hold about 960,000 distinct CDR3 sequences, with more than 15% observed a single time. The sample was blood, either unsorted or a sorted T cell fraction (not recorded which). All receptors derive from a human donor who was either an allogeneic HSCT recipient or a stem cell or donor lymphocyte infusion donor (not recorded which). It is not recorded whose cells these are; they may come from a transplant donor.

The chain employs TRBV5-1 and TRBJ2-1; 8 positions agree with TRBD2. Germline CDR1 and CDR2: SGHRS and YFSETQ. V lost 0 bases, J lost 4 bases, and 9 bases stayed unmatched. The CDR3 runs to 17 residues. The CDR3 sequence is CASSLVRGGSKYNEQFF. For the CDR3, the DNA is TGCGCCAGCAGCTTGGTGCGCGGGGGGAGCAAATACAATGAGCAGTTCTTC.

This clonotype was found a few times. J is TRBJ2-1 and V is TRBV7-6; D not resolved. Germline V CDR1 and CDR2: SGHVS, FNYEAQ. The CDR3 is 14 residues long. The ends were cut back, 7 bases at V and 5 bases at J, with 15 bases in the middle. For the CDR3, the DNA is TGTGCCAGCACCTCCAGTCAGGTTAACAATGAGCAGTTCTTC. As protein: CASTSSQVNNEQFF.

This sequence joins TRBV27 and TRBJ2-1; possible D gene TRBD2, 7 bases. The V end was cut by 4 bases, the J end by 3 bases, with 28 bases between. Germline assignment: CDR1 MNHEY and CDR2 SMNVEV (reference sequence). The CDR3 covers 20 residues. The DNA for the CDR3 is TGTGCCAGCAGTTGGATGAGCGGGATCAAGGAGGGGGGATACTACAATGAGCAGTTCTTC. Translated, it gives CASSWMSGIKEGGYYNEQFF.

This clonotype was counted at least ten times. V and J are TRBV29-1 and TRBJ1-1; D uncertain. Trimming shortened V by 2 bases and J by 0 bases, and 7 bases separated the two germline ends. The germline V gene encodes CDR1 SQVTM and CDR2 ANQGSEA. The CDR3 is 13 residues long. In DNA, the CDR3 is TGCAGCGTTGAAAGAGGAATGAACACTGAAGCTTTCTTT. Its translation is CSVERGMNTEAFF.

The genes are TRBV15 and TRBJ2-7; 14 bases agree with TRBD2. Trimming at V came to 5 bases and at J to 3 bases, leaving 3 bases not matched to a gene. The CDR3 covers 15 residues. In germline, CDR1 is LNHNV, CDR2 YYDKDF (reference sequence). The CDR3 region is CATSQGLAGDYEQYF. The CDR3 bases are TGTGCCACCAGCCAGGGACTAGCGGGAGACTACGAGCAGTACTTC.

The chain combines TRBV15 with TRBJ1-2, with no clear D. Trimming removed 0 bases from V and 3 bases from J, with 11 bases in between. The CDR3 length is 15 residues. Per the germline V gene, CDR1 is LNHNV and CDR2 is YYDKDF (reference sequence). The CDR3 is CATSRDLQSDYGYTF. The CDR3 bases are TGTGCCACCAGCAGAGATCTCCAATCCGACTATGGCTACACCTTC.

This clonotype was counted a few times. J is TRBJ1-1 and V is TRBV10-2; D possibly corresponds to TRBD1 (6 bases). This CDR3 region has 14 residues. V was pared by 6 bases and J by 3 bases, with 14 bases between. Germline CDR1 reads WSHSY; CDR2 reads SAAADI. The CDR3: CASRPRQEYTEAFF. The DNA for the CDR3 is TGCGCCAGCAGGCCTCGACAGGAGTACACTGAAGCTTTCTTT.

The J gene is TRBJ2-1, the V gene TRBV18, with 10 bases lining up with TRBD2. After removal of 1 base from V and 7 bases from J, the junction contained 7 bases not matched to a gene. From germline, CDR1 is KGHSH and CDR2 LQKENI. The CDR3 is made up of 16 amino acids. The chain's CDR3 is CASSPLQRGGSNEQFF. In nucleotides, the CDR3 is TGTGCCAGCTCACCACTCCAGCGGGGGGGCTCTAATGAGCAGTTCTTC.

This clonotype appeared a few times. The junction departs from germline at one end; a sequencing error may be responsible. The chain combines TRBV7-6 with TRBJ2-1; 12 bases map to TRBD2. The CDR3 totals 15 residues. Per germline, CDR1 SGHVS and CDR2 FNYEAQ. Here the CDR3 DNA reads TGTGCCAGCAGCCTAGCGGGAGGGATGGGAAATGAGCAGTTCTTC. Its translation is CASSLAGGMGNEQFF.

This clonotype was observed many times. The rearrangement uses TRBV15 and TRBJ1-5, with no clear D. This CDR3 is built from 15 residues. Germline assignment: CDR1 LNHNV and CDR2 YYDKDF (reference sequence). Trimming pared 3 bases from V and 0 bases from J, leaving 9 bases between. CDR3 DNA: TGTGCCACCAGCAGCTGGACTTATAGCAATCAGCCCCAGCATTTT. Protein sequence: CATSSWTYSNQPQHF.

In this sample, this clonotype turned up a few times. The V gene is TRBV24-1, the J gene TRBJ2-3, with TRBD2 identical over 7 bases. V lost 4 bases and J lost 2; bases outside the gene matches: 8. The CDR3 is made up of 16 amino acids. The germline gives CDR1 KGHDR, CDR2 SFDVKD. CDR3 sequence reads: CATSDPGLPYTDTQYF. CDR3 DNA: TGTGCCACCAGTGACCCGGGACTACCTTACACAGATACGCAGTATTTT.

This clonotype occurred a few times. V and J are TRBV29-1 and TRBJ1-5; 8 bases align to TRBD1. The CDR3 is 13 amino acids. The trim removed 8 bases at V and 6 bases at J, leaving 9 bases unmatched. Germline CDR1 SQVTM, CDR2 ANQGSEA. The CDR3 loop reads CSISGQGGQPQHF. The CDR3 DNA reads as TGCAGCATTTCCGGACAGGGTGGTCAGCCCCAGCATTTT.

This clonotype was counted ten times or more. V is TRBV12-3 or TRBV12-4 and J is TRBJ1-6; tentative D call: TRBD1 (5 bases). The CDR3 totals 17 residues. V lost 1 base to trimming and J lost 8 bases, with 18 bases between them. The CDR3 region has the DNA TGTGCCAGCAGTTTAGAAAGGGGAACCTCGATACATTCACCCCTCCACTTT. Amino acids: CASSLERGTSIHSPLHF.

This chain uses TRBV7-9 with TRBJ2-7; D is ambiguous. Germline loops: CDR1 SEHNR, CDR2 FQNEAQ (reference sequence). Trimming stripped 5 bases from V and 0 bases from J, with 11 bases between. This CDR3 is built from 14 residues. The CDR3 DNA sequence: TGTGCCAGCAGCACTCATTTCATCTCCTACGAGCAGTACTTC. Protein product: CASSTHFISYEQYF.

This rearrangement joins TRBV30 to TRBJ2-3; 7 bases line up with TRBD2. J was trimmed by 3 bases and V by 2 bases; bases with no gene match: 8. CDR1 GTSNPN and CDR2 SVGIG come from the germline V gene (reference sequence). The CDR3 is 15 amino acids. DNA of the CDR3: TGTGCCTGGAGTTCCGATAGCGGGCGAACAGATACGCAGTATTTT. This sequence encodes CAWSSDSGRTDTQYF.

The table lists this clonotype with a few counts. V and J are TRBV7-6 and TRBJ2-7; D call uncertain. The V gene lost 1 base and the J gene lost 1 base, with 11 bases spanning the gap. The CDR3 spans 15 residues. Germline lookup yields CDR1 SGHVS and CDR2 FNYEAQ. The CDR3 DNA reads TGTGCCAGCAGCTTAGATATCGGGTCTTCCTACGAGCAGTACTTC. It codes for CASSLDIGSSYEQYF.

This clonotype was counted once. The V gene is TRBV14, the J gene TRBJ2-7; TRBD2 aligns across 9 bases. The CDR3 runs to 17 residues. V trimming: 4 bases; J trimming: 3 bases; junction bases outside the gene matches: 13. Per the germline V gene, CDR1 is SGHDN and CDR2 is FVKESK. In DNA form, the CDR3 reads TGTGCCAGCAGCCCCGACTGGCGGGAGGGCCGGAGCTACGAGCAGTACTTC. Its translation: CASSPDWREGRSYEQYF.

The V gene is TRBV27, the J gene TRBJ2-3, with D uncertain. There are 14 residues in the CDR3. V was trimmed by 5 bases and J by 2 bases, leaving 11 bases between them. Germline-derived CDR1 and CDR2 are MNHEY and SMNVEV (reference sequence). CDR3 sequence: CASSPTRNTDTQYF. In DNA form, the CDR3 reads TGTGCCAGCAGTCCCACACGGAACACAGATACGCAGTATTTT.

A few counts support this clonotype. The J gene is TRBJ2-3, the V gene TRBV24-1; D unclear. CDR1 and CDR2 from the germline V gene are KGHDR and SFDVKD. There are 17 residues in the CDR3. Trimming removed 4 bases from V and 1 base from J, with 17 bases in between. CDR3 residues: CATSELTPALGTDTQYF. Written as DNA, the CDR3 is TGTGCCACCAGTGAGTTAACTCCTGCCTTGGGCACAGATACGCAGTATTTT.

This clonotype came up a few times. The gene calls are TRBV6-5 and TRBJ2-1; no firm D call. The CDR3 has 13 residues. Deletions cut 2 bases from V and 6 bases from J, with 8 bases between. CDR1 MNHEY and CDR2 SVGAGI come from the germline V gene. The CDR3 DNA sequence: TGTGCCAGCAGTTACGGTCTCGGCAATGAGCAGTTCTTC. Translation: CASSYGLGNEQFF.

This clonotype appeared many times. The chain uses TRBV12-3 or TRBV12-4 and TRBJ2-1; D is perhaps TRBD1 (5 bases). This CDR3 has 19 residues. The ends were cut back, 6 bases at V and 3 bases at J, with 27 bases in the middle. The CDR3 spells CASRAERRLEGAIYNEQFF. The CDR3 coding sequence is TGTGCCAGCAGGGCGGAACGACGACTCGAAGGGGCCATCTACAATGAGCAGTTCTTC.

This clonotype was counted a few times. J is TRBJ2-3 and V is TRBV7-2, with TRBD2 matching over 7 bases. The length of the CDR3 is 17 residues. The V gene end was trimmed by 5 bases and the J gene end by 5 bases; junction bases not matched to a gene: 16. CDR1 is SGHTA and CDR2 is FQGNSA in the germline V gene. The CDR3 region has the DNA TGTGCCAGCAGCCAAGACCCTTTTCGGGAGGAGGTAGATACGCAGTATTTT. The encoded protein is CASSQDPFREEVDTQYF.

The chain recombines TRBV7-9 with TRBJ1-1; TRBD1 is a possible D gene (6 bases). This CDR3 region has 16 residues. The V gene's germline CDR1 is SEHNR and CDR2 FQNEAQ (reference sequence). V was shortened by 6 bases and J by 1 base, with 18 bases between the two germline ends. The chain's CDR3 is CASRPPEGHQNTEAFF. CDR3 nucleotide sequence: TGTGCCAGCAGGCCCCCCGAGGGACACCAGAACACTGAAGCTTTCTTT.

This rearrangement joins TRBV4-3 to TRBJ2-7; TRBD2 agrees at 7 bases. Germline V CDR1 and CDR2: LGHNA, YSLEER. This CDR3 has 15 amino acids. V was clipped by 2 bases and J by 2 bases; unmatched bases: 6. The CDR3 reads CASSQRPGLPYEQYF. CDR3 DNA sequence: TGCGCCAGCAGCCAACGCCCGGGACTACCCTACGAGCAGTACTTC.

The chain recombines TRBV29-1 with TRBJ1-1, with D possibly TRBD1 on 5 matching bases. The CDR3 is 12 residues long. V shed 7 bases and J shed 0 bases, with 9 bases lying between them. CDR1 and CDR2 from the germline V gene are SQVTM and ANQGSEA. The CDR3 bases are TGCAGCGGAGGGGTTCTGAACACTGAAGCTTTCTTT. As protein: CSGGVLNTEAFF.

This chain uses TRBV20-1 with TRBJ2-5, with 11 bases matching TRBD2. Germline V gene lookup returns CDR1 DFQATT and CDR2 SNEGSKA (reference sequence). Germline trimming cut 5 bases from V and 2 bases from J; bases unmatched to any gene: 1. The CDR3 is 13 residues long. CDR3 nucleotide sequence: TGCAGTGCTCGACTAGCGGGGCAAGAGACCCAGTACTTC. Protein sequence: CSARLAGQETQYF.

This clonotype turned up a few times. V is TRBV20-1 and J is TRBJ2-1; possible D gene TRBD2, 7 bases. V shed 7 bases and J shed 8 bases, with 18 bases lying between them. This CDR3 is built from 13 residues. CDR1 DFQATT and CDR2 SNEGSKA come from the germline V gene (reference sequence). In nucleotides, the CDR3 is TGCAGTGTCAGGGAGGGGGGGATAGATGAGCAGTTCTTC. It translates to CSVREGGIDEQFF.

The chain carries TRBV9 and TRBJ2-1, with 7 bases aligning to TRBD2. J lost 5 bases, V lost 4 bases, and 12 bases had no gene match. This CDR3 is 16 amino acids long. The germline CDR1 and CDR2 sequences are SGDLS and YYNGEE. CDR3 coding DNA: TGTGCCAGCAGCTCTTCCCTCGGGACTATCGACAATGAGCAGTTCTTC. This codes for CASSSSLGTIDNEQFF.

This clonotype was seen a handful of times. The CDR3 reads CASTYSGGPSTQYF. The CDR3 DNA reads TGTGCCAGCACCTACTCGGGGGGCCCCTCTACGCAGTATTTT. This chain uses TRBV12-3 or TRBV12-4 with TRBJ2-3, with D possibly TRBD2 on 7 matching bases. CDR3 length: 14 amino acids. Trimming left V 7 bases short and J 8 bases short, with 19 bases between.